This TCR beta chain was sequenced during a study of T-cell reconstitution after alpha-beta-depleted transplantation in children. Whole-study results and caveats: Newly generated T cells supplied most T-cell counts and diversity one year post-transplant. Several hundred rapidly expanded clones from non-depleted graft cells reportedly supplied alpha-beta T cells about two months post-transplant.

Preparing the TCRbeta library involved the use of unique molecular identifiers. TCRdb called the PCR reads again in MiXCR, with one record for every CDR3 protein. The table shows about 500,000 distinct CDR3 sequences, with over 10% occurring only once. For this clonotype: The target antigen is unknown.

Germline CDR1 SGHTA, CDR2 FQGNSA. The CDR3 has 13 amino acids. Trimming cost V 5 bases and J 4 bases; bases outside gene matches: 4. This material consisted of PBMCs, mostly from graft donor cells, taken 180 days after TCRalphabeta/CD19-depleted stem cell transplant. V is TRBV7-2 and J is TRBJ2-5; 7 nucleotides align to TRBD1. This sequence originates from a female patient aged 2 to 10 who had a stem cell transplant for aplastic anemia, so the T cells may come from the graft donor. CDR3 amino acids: CASSISGGETQYF. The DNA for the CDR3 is TGTGCCAGCAGCATTTCAGGGGGAGAGACCCAGTACTTC. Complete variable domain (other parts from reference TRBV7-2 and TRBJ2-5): GAGVSQSPSNKVTEKGKDVELRCDPISGHTALYWYRQSLGQGLEFLIYFQGNSAPDKSGLPSDRFSAERTGGSVSTLTIQRTQQEDSAVYLCASSISGGETQYFGPGTRLLVL.